This entry is about one T cell receptor (beta chain). Antigen: not known. This record comes from a study of CD8+ T cells in alopecia areata. Whole-study context: Tofacitinib dosing lasted 6 to 18 months, which was then followed by 6 months off drug. Overall study results and limits: Normal scalp had lower clonality than lesional scalp, with alopecia totalis/universalis lesions showing this most strongly. Mice gave a clearer picture of TCR sharing than patients did, possibly for HLA-related reasons.

Isolated RNA was reverse transcribed into cDNA used as the sequencing template. Some clones are missing from TCRdb's copy, which holds only in-frame ones; the method was immunoSEQ multiplex PCR. This table has roughly 140,000 clones, 40% to 65% appearing once. Trimming took 6 bases from V and 5 from J; bases not matched to a gene: 4. The germline V gene has CDR1 SNHLY and CDR2 FYNNEI. This CDR3 is built from 13 residues. Separation by sorting yielded CD4+ and CD8+ T cells from PBMCs. The rearrangement joins TRBV2 to TRBJ2-1, with 7 bases fitting TRBD2. The sequence derives from a human donor with alopecia areata. The source material was CD8+ T cells sorted from blood, sampled at week 0. This chain's CDR3 is CASRLGTNNEQFF. CDR3 nucleotides: TGTGCCAGCAGGCTAGGGACTAACAATGAGCAGTTCTTC.